Below are 20 T cell receptor beta chains sequenced from a single sample in a study of T-cell memory formation after mild COVID-19. TCRdb called the 5' RACE reads again in MiXCR, with one record for every CDR3 protein. The sample holds about 57,000 distinct CDR3 sequences; about 12% are singletons and the top ten take approximately 26%. The sequenced sample consisted of PBMCs or a T cell subset sorted from them (not recorded which). These receptor sequences come from a man in his late teens or twenties who had mild COVID-19 (a few samples of this study predate the infection). Cell type and time point are not known.

The J gene is TRBJ1-1, the V gene TRBV18, with D tentatively TRBD1 (6 bases). The V gene lost 0 bases and the J gene lost 0 bases, with 11 bases spanning the gap. Looked up from germline, CDR1 is KGHSH and CDR2 is LQKENI. CDR3 size: 16 residues. The CDR3 coding sequence is TGTGCCAGCTCACCACCGGGGGGGCTGGTGAACACTGAAGCTTTCTTT. Protein sequence: CASSPPGGLVNTEAFF.

V is TRBV6-5 and J is TRBJ1-5; 8 bases align to TRBD1. The germline CDR1 and CDR2 sequences are MNHEY and SVGAGI. The CDR3 runs to 15 residues. The J segment lost 1 base and the V segment lost 4 bases, leaving 3 bases of the junction unmatched. CDR3 sequence: CASSWTGSSNQPQHF. The CDR3 DNA reads TGTGCCAGCAGTTGGACAGGGTCAAGCAATCAGCCCCAGCATTTT.

This clonotype was found a few times. The V and J genes are TRBV7-3 and TRBJ2-3, with no clear D. V was trimmed by 3 bases and J by 0 bases, leaving 7 bases between them. Per germline, CDR1 SGHTA and CDR2 FQGTGA. The CDR3 totals 14 residues. DNA of the CDR3: TGTGCCAGCAGCTTGGTACAGAGCACAGATACGCAGTATTTT. It is translated as CASSLVQSTDTQYF.

The table lists this clonotype with many counts. The genes are TRBV29-1 and TRBJ1-2; a weak D match, TRBD1 (6 bases). Germline values: CDR1 SQVTM, CDR2 ANQGSEA. Trimming left V 0 bases short and J 8 bases short, with 13 bases between. There are 13 residues in the CDR3. For the CDR3, the DNA is TGCAGCGTTGAAGATCTGACCAGGGGCGGCTACACCTTC. Protein sequence: CSVEDLTRGGYTF.

V usage is TRBV4-3 and J usage is TRBJ1-1, with D possibly TRBD1 on 5 matching bases. Trimming cost V 6 bases and J 0 bases, with 17 bases left between them. The CDR3 loop spans 16 amino acids. Per germline, CDR1 LGHNA and CDR2 YSLEER. CDR3 residues: CASSPMGGRMNTEAFF. In DNA form, the CDR3 reads TGCGCCAGCAGTCCTATGGGGGGACGTATGAACACTGAAGCTTTCTTT.

V is TRBV7-2 and J is TRBJ2-1; D uncertain. There are 15 residues in the CDR3. V was cut by 2 bases and J by 6 bases, with 14 bases left in between. The germline gives CDR1 SGHTA, CDR2 FQGNSA. The CDR3 bases are TGTGCCAGCAGCTTATTCGAGTTTTTCGGCAATGAGCAGTTCTTC. Translation: CASSLFEFFGNEQFF.

The sample holds many counts of this clonotype. CDR3 protein: CASSPGTGDTGELFF. The CDR3 DNA sequence: TGCGCCAGCAGCCCCGGGACAGGGGACACCGGGGAGCTGTTTTTT. The rearrangement joins TRBV5-1 to TRBJ2-2; 10 bases line up with TRBD1. The trim removed 4 bases at V and 3 bases at J, leaving 3 bases unmatched. The CDR3 is made up of 15 amino acids. CDR1 and CDR2 (germline): SGHRS, YFSETQ.

CDR3 DNA sequence: TGTGCCAGCAGCCCCATCCCCGGGACAGCCTACGAGCAGTACTTC. It is translated as CASSPIPGTAYEQYF. V is TRBV7-8 and J is TRBJ2-7, with TRBD1 matching 7 bases. Trimming took 5 bases from V and 2 from J; bases not matched to a gene: 9. Germline lookup yields CDR1 SGHVS and CDR2 FQNEAQ. This CDR3 is 15 amino acids long.

In its sample, this clonotype was seen many times. The genes are TRBV4-2 and TRBJ2-1, with TRBD2 identical over 10 bases. The CDR3 totals 15 residues. CDR1 and CDR2 (germline): LGHNA, YNFKEQ. J was trimmed by 8 bases and V by 1 base; bases with no gene match: 5. The CDR3: CASSQGAGGLDEQFF. In nucleotides, the CDR3 is TGTGCCAGCAGCCAAGGAGCGGGGGGGCTTGATGAGCAGTTCTTC.

Many counts were recorded for this clonotype. This chain joins TRBV4-2 and TRBJ2-1; TRBD2 might be the D (7 bases). The CDR3 covers 13 residues. Per germline, CDR1 LGHNA and CDR2 YNFKEQ. Trimming took off 4 bases at V and 9 bases at J, with 13 bases between the two ends. The CDR3: CASSPVGGAEQFF. CDR3 sequence (DNA): TGTGCCAGCAGCCCCGTGGGGGGGGCTGAGCAGTTCTTC.

This clonotype was recorded a few times. J is TRBJ2-5 and V is TRBV18; D gene uncertain. CDR1 is KGHSH and CDR2 is LQKENI in the germline V gene. The V end lost 3 bases, the J end lost 5 bases, and 10 bases lay between the germline ends. The CDR3 extends over 13 amino acids. The CDR3 spells CASSPDPQETQYF. The CDR3 DNA is TGTGCCAGCTCACCGGACCCCCAGGAGACCCAGTACTTC.

The chain recombines TRBV10-1 with TRBJ2-7; no definite D call. V gave up 0 bases and J gave up 3 bases, with 12 bases separating them. CDR3 length: 15 residues. Germline values: CDR1 WNHNN, CDR2 SYGVQD (reference sequence). In nucleotides, the CDR3 is TGCGCCAGCAGTGAGTCGAACCTTGGAATCTACGAGCAGTACTTC. This translates into CASSESNLGIYEQYF.

The chain employs TRBV6-5 and TRBJ1-2, with D possibly being TRBD1 (6 bases). CDR1 and CDR2 from the germline V gene are MNHEY and SVGAGI. V dropped 6 bases and J dropped 3 bases, with 29 bases sitting between them. The CDR3 spans 19 residues. CDR3 in DNA: TGTGCCAGCAGGGAGAGATTGACAGGCCCTCTTCGTTCCGACTATGGCTACACCTTC. This codes for CASRERLTGPLRSDYGYTF.

The V and J genes are TRBV20-1 and TRBJ1-4; D is unresolved. V lost 2 bases, J lost 11 bases, and 9 bases lay in between. The length of the CDR3 is 11 residues. Germline assignment: CDR1 DFQATT and CDR2 SNEGSKA (reference sequence). This CDR3 reads CSARPGDKLFF. CDR3 sequence (DNA): TGCAGTGCTAGACCGGGAGACAAACTGTTTTTT.

The chain has TRBV6-5 and TRBJ2-4, with D perhaps matching TRBD2 (6 bases). This CDR3 contains 16 residues. Trimming stripped 0 bases from V and 2 bases from J, with 11 bases between. Per the germline V gene, CDR1 is MNHEY and CDR2 is SVGAGI. The CDR3 nucleotides are TGTGCCAGCAGTTACTCGGCGGGGTTTACCAAAAACATTCAGTACTTC. Translated: CASSYSAGFTKNIQYF.

V gene TRBV6-5 combines with J gene TRBJ1-2; D perhaps matches TRBD1 (6 bases). V lost 8 bases and J lost 14, with 15 bases in between. CDR3 size: 10 residues. CDR1 and CDR2 (germline): MNHEY, SVGAGI. In DNA, the CDR3 is TGTGCCAGCGGGAACAGGGTGATTACCTTC. Translating gives CASGNRVITF.

This clonotype was observed a handful of times. The chain links TRBV9 to TRBJ1-2; no reliable D call. Trimming pared 0 bases from V and 1 base from J, leaving 10 bases between. The germline V gene has CDR1 SGDLS and CDR2 YYNGEE. CDR3 length: 15 amino acids. The CDR3 nucleotides are TGTGCCAGCAGCGTAGCCGTCGTCGATAACTATGGCTACACCTTC. Its translation is CASSVAVVDNYGYTF. Together with reference TRBV9 and TRBJ1-2, the CDR3 gives the full variable domain: DSGVTQTPKHLITATGQRVTLRCSPRSGDLSVYWYQQSLDQGLQFLIQYYNGEERAKGNILERFSAQQFPDLHSELNLSSLELGDSALYFCASSVAVVDNYGYTFGSGTRLTVV.

As to this clonotype: A much larger clone differs by one base, so this may be a read error. V gene TRBV20-1 combines with J gene TRBJ2-3, with D tentatively TRBD2 (7 bases). V was trimmed by 3 bases and J by 4 bases, leaving 26 bases between them. Germline CDR1 reads DFQATT; CDR2 reads SNEGSKA (reference sequence). There are 18 residues in the CDR3. The CDR3 nucleotides are TGCAGTGCTAGCGAGGGTGACGCCAGGGGAACTAGCGCAGATACGCAGTATTTT. It specifies CSASEGDARGTSADTQYF.

The chain has TRBV4-1 and TRBJ1-2; D is uncertain. V lost 5 bases to trimming and J lost 10 bases, with 20 bases between them. The V gene's germline CDR1 is MGHRA and CDR2 YSYEKL. The CDR3 covers 14 residues. Written as DNA, the CDR3 is TGCGCCAGCAGCTTACCCGGGATCGGGGTGGACTACACCTTC. Translation: CASSLPGIGVDYTF.

This clonotype was counted between two and nine times. V and J are TRBV7-2 and TRBJ1-1; D gene uncertain. The V end was cut by 4 bases, the J end by 0 bases, with 9 bases between. Germline V gives CDR1 SGHTA, CDR2 FQGNSA. The length of the CDR3 is 14 residues. The CDR3: CASSWTGMNTEAFF. CDR3 in DNA: TGTGCCAGCAGCTGGACCGGTATGAACACTGAAGCTTTCTTT. The whole variable domain, filled in from reference TRBV7-2 and TRBJ1-1, reads GAGVSQSPSNKVTEKGKDVELRCDPISGHTALYWYRQSLGQGLEFLIYFQGNSAPDKSGLPSDRFSAERTGGSVSTLTIQRTQQEDSAVYLCASSWTGMNTEAFFGQGTRLTVV.